The next 21 T cell receptor beta chains were all read from a single sample in a study of a mutant IDH1 vaccine in newly diagnosed glioma (dated by TCRdb to the early 2020s). Explained via the paper, the time point label denotes: week 23, last vaccination. Each vaccine dose was 300 ug of a 20-mer mutant IDH1 peptide in Montanide, given subcutaneously with topical imiquimod. These receptors are not linked to any known antigen. The library was made by the immunoSEQ multiplex PCR assay. TCRdb limited this immuneACCESS table to in-frame rearrangements with V and J called. A share of clones is missing; checked studies link under half to unresolved V genes, and the rest is unexplained. Across this sample there are about 44,000 clones, with more than 85% seen only once. Over 3.5% of the sample is taken by the ten largest. The input for sequencing was PBMCs, taken from a glioma patient whose treatment included an IDH1 peptide vaccine. These receptors were obtained from a man in his forties or fifties with glioma.

The chain has TRBV6-1 and TRBJ1-6; tentatively, D is TRBD1 (5 bases). Germline-derived CDR1 and CDR2 are MNHNS and SASEGT. This CDR3 region has 15 residues. V lost 5 bases and J 8 bases, leaving 16 bases between the germline ends. CDR3 sequence reads: CASSPSGRRDSPLHF. In DNA, the CDR3 is TGTGCCAGCAGTCCTTCAGGGAGGCGAGATTCACCCCTCCACTTT.

This clone was seen a single time. V and J are TRBV28 and TRBJ1-5; D is perhaps TRBD1 (5 bases). Per germline, CDR1 MDHEN and CDR2 SYDVKM. Deletions cut 8 bases from V and 5 bases from J, with 10 bases between. The length of the CDR3 is 12 residues. CDR3 DNA sequence: TGTGCCAGCCGCCCGGGGGATCAGCCCCAGCATTTT. Protein: CASRPGDQPQHF.

The J gene is TRBJ2-5, the V gene TRBV2, with D possibly being TRBD2 (5 bases). With 9 bases removed from V and 4 bases from J, the gap between germline ends came to 15 bases. Germline CDR1 is SNHLY and CDR2 is FYNNEI. The CDR3 is 13 amino acids. The CDR3 region has the DNA TGTGCCAGTCAACTAGGGCACCCAGAGACCCAGTACTTC. Translation gives CASQLGHPETQYF.

V is TRBV6-1 and J is TRBJ2-3; no firm D call. Germline CDR1 is MNHNS and CDR2 is SASEGT. The V end lost 6 bases, the J end lost 2 bases, and 9 bases lay between the germline ends. The CDR3 consists of 13 residues. The CDR3 spells CASRDILTDTQYF. CDR3 nucleotides: TGTGCCAGCAGAGACATCCTCACAGATACGCAGTATTTT.

This clone appeared once. The chain joins TRBV7-6 to TRBJ1-6; tentatively, D is TRBD1 (5 bases). Looked up from germline, CDR1 is SGHVS and CDR2 is FNYEAQ. V lost 1 base and J lost 3, with 10 bases in between. The CDR3 totals 16 residues. The CDR3 coding sequence is TGTGCCAGCAGCTTAGTGGGGACTGGCTATAATTCACCCCTCCACTTT. Translating gives CASSLVGTGYNSPLHF.

In its sample, this clone was seen once. The chain uses TRBV6-8 and TRBJ1-6; maybe TRBD1 (6 bases). CDR3 length: 17 amino acids. Trimming left V 3 bases short and J 3 bases short, with 15 bases between. CDR1 and CDR2 (germline): MNHGY, SAAAGT. The DNA of the CDR3 is TGTGCCAGCAGTTATGTACAGGGTCCCTACTATAATTCACCCCTCCACTTT. Protein sequence: CASSYVQGPYYNSPLHF.

This rearrangement joins TRBV11-2 to TRBJ1-3, with D perhaps TRBD1 (5 bases). CDR1 and CDR2 (germline): SGHAT, FQNNGV. Deletions cut 5 bases from V and 5 bases from J, with 7 bases between. This CDR3 has 12 residues. In DNA form, the CDR3 reads TGTGCCAGCAGCCCAGGGCGAAACACCATATATTTT. It codes for CASSPGRNTIYF. Drawing the rest from reference TRBV11-2 and TRBJ1-3, the complete variable domain is EAGVAQSPRYKIIEKRQSVAFWCNPISGHATLYWYQQILGQGPKLLIQFQNNGVVDDSQLPKDRFSAERLKGVDSTLKIQPAKLEDSAVYLCASSPGRNTIYFGEGSWLTVV.

The chain combines TRBV6-5 with TRBJ2-5; weak D call: TRBD1 (6 bases). The germline gives CDR1 MNHEY, CDR2 SVGAGI. The CDR3 has 13 amino acids. V lost 8 bases, J lost 2 bases, and 12 bases lay in between. The CDR3 reads CASGRTAQETQYF. CDR3 in DNA: TGTGCCAGCGGACGGACAGCGCAAGAGACCCAGTACTTC.

V and J are TRBV6-5 and TRBJ1-2, with TRBD1 identical over 8 bases. The CDR3 sequence is 15 residues long. The ends lost 4 bases at V and 4 bases at J; junction bases unmatched: 8. Germline lookup yields CDR1 MNHEY and CDR2 SVGAGI. CDR3 in amino acids: CASSSYRTGTYGYTF. The CDR3 DNA reads TGTGCCAGCAGTTCTTACCGGACAGGGACCTATGGCTACACCTTC.

This rearrangement joins TRBV28 to TRBJ1-2, with D perhaps TRBD1 (5 bases). Germline CDR1 MDHEN, CDR2 SYDVKM. The ends were cut back, 6 bases at V and 4 bases at J, with 9 bases in the middle. The CDR3 extends over 12 amino acids. The CDR3 DNA reads as TGTGCCAGCAGACTCGGGACCTATGGCTACACCTTC. Encoded protein: CASRLGTYGYTF.

The CDR3 DNA reads TGTGCCAGCAGTTCCCCCGGGACAGGGGTTGGGGGGAGAGGCTACACCTTC. This codes for CASSSPGTGVGGRGYTF. J is TRBJ1-2 and V is TRBV28; TRBD1 matches at 10 bases. J lost 8 bases, V lost 4 bases, and 16 bases had no gene match. Germline V lookup: CDR1 MDHEN, CDR2 SYDVKM. The CDR3 has 17 amino acids.

The J gene is TRBJ2-5, the V gene TRBV5-4, with 7 nucleotides matching TRBD1. The germline V gene has CDR1 SGHNT and CDR2 YYREEE (reference sequence). With V trimmed by 4 bases and J by 1 base, 7 bases remained unmatched. This CDR3 is built from 15 residues. The DNA of the CDR3 is TGTGCCAGCAGCCCATGGTGGGACAGCCAAGAGACCCAGTACTTC. It encodes CASSPWWDSQETQYF.

This clone has more than one count but fewer than ten. V and J are TRBV5-6 and TRBJ1-2; no reliable D call. The germline gives CDR1 SGHDT, CDR2 YYEEEE. The CDR3 runs 15 residues. V was pared by 0 bases and J by 8 bases, with 17 bases between. This chain's CDR3 is CASSLVFRERDGYTF. Here the CDR3 DNA reads TGTGCCAGCAGCTTGGTGTTTCGGGAGCGCGACGGCTACACCTTC.

The chain has TRBV2 and TRBJ2-5; 7 nucleotides align to TRBD2. The germline V gene encodes CDR1 SNHLY and CDR2 FYNNEI. The CDR3 is made up of 15 amino acids. The V and J ends lost 3 bases and 6 bases, in that order; junction bases with no gene match: 10. CDR3 nucleotide sequence: TGTGCCAGCAGTGAGACTAGCAGTTCGGGTCAGACCCAGTACTTC. Protein: CASSETSSSGQTQYF.

The V gene is TRBV5-1, the J gene TRBJ2-1, with TRBD2 matching 11 bases. This CDR3 has 15 amino acids. V was clipped by 4 bases and J by 8 bases; unmatched bases: 8. Germline V gives CDR1 SGHRS, CDR2 YFSETQ. CDR3 in amino acids: CASSGLAGGRDEQFF. CDR3 sequence (DNA): TGCGCCAGCAGCGGGCTAGCGGGAGGAAGGGATGAGCAGTTCTTC.

The CDR3 spells CASSPPGGPAFF. The CDR3 DNA reads TGTGCCAGCAGCCCCCCGGGAGGCCCGGCTTTCTTT. The genes are TRBV7-9 and TRBJ1-1; D call uncertain. V lost 5 bases and J lost 11, with 15 bases in between. Germline CDR1 is SEHNR and CDR2 is FQNEAQ (reference sequence). This CDR3 is 12 amino acids long. The whole variable domain, filled in from reference TRBV7-9 and TRBJ1-1, reads DTGVSQNPRHKITKRGQNVTFRCDPISEHNRLYWYRQTLGQGPEFLTYFQNEAQLEKSRLLSDRFSAERPKGSFSTLEIQRTEQGDSAMYLCASSPPGGPAFFGQGTRLTVV.

This clone came up once. The chain combines TRBV6-6 with TRBJ2-3; tentatively, D is TRBD2 (7 bases). Trimming took 8 bases from V and 8 from J, leaving 8 bases between them. The length of the CDR3 is 10 residues. The V gene's germline CDR1 is MNHNY and CDR2 SVGAGI (reference sequence). CDR3 nucleotides: TGTGCCAGCCGGGGGGCTACGCAGTATTTT. It specifies CASRGATQYF.

V and J are TRBV5-1 and TRBJ2-3, with 10 nucleotides matching TRBD2. CDR1 is SGHRS, CDR2 YFSETQ, per germline. This CDR3 comprises 20 residues. With V trimmed by 1 base and J by 2 bases, 16 bases remained unmatched. In DNA, the CDR3 is TGCGCCAGCAGCTTGATCGGCCCTAGCGGGAGTGGCTCCTTCACAGATACGCAGTATTTT. Protein: CASSLIGPSGSGSFTDTQYF.

V gene TRBV4-1 combines with J gene TRBJ1-5, with D uncertain. Trimming shortened V by 8 bases and J by 0 bases, and 11 bases separated the two germline ends. Germline V gives CDR1 MGHRA, CDR2 YSYEKL. This CDR3 region has 14 residues. CDR3 sequence reads: CASGEHYSNQPQHF. CDR3 in DNA: TGCGCCAGCGGGGAGCATTATAGCAATCAGCCCCAGCATTTT.

The CDR3 loop is CASTGLAGSTGELFF. CDR3 sequence (DNA): TGTGCCAGCACTGGGCTAGCGGGATCCACCGGGGAGCTGTTTTTT. This chain joins TRBV9 and TRBJ2-2; 9 nucleotides match TRBD2. The CDR3 consists of 15 residues. Germline assignment: CDR1 SGDLS and CDR2 YYNGEE. The V gene end was trimmed by 6 bases and the J gene end by 4 bases; junction bases not matched to a gene: 7.

V and J are TRBV5-1 and TRBJ1-4, with 7 bases that match TRBD1. The V segment lost 5 bases and the J segment 0 bases; nucleotides outside the gene matches: 4. Germline CDR1 reads SGHRS; CDR2 reads YFSETQ. CDR3 length: 15 residues. The CDR3: CASSTGTATNEKLFF. The DNA for the CDR3 is TGCGCCAGCAGTACCGGGACAGCAACTAATGAAAAACTGTTTTTT.